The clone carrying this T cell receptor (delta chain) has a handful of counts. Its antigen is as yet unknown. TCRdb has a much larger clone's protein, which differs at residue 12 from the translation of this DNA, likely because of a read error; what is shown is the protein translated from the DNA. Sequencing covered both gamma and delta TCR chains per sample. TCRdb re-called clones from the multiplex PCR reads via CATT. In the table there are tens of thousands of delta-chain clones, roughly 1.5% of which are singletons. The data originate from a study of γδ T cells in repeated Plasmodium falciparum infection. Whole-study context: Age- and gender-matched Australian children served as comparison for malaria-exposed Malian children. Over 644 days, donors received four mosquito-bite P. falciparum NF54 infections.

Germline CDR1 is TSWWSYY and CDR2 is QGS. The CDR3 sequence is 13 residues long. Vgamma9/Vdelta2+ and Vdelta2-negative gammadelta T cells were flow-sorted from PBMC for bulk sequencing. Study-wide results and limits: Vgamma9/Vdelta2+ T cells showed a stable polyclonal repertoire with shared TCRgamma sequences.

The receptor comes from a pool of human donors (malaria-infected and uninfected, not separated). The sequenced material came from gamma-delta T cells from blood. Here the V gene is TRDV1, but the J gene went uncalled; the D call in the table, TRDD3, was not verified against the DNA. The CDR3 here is CALGDPTHDKLTF. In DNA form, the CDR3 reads TGTGCTCTTGGGGATCCTACCCACGATAAACTCACCTTT.